Following are 29 T cell receptor beta chains from one sample sequenced in a study of T cell repertoires in cytomegalovirus infection. Via MiXCR, TCRdb re-called the reads, giving one row per CDR3 protein. The profile shows 150,000 to 200,000 distinct CDR3 sequences, roughly 9.8% of them singletons. The sequencing input was PBMCs. These receptors were obtained from a human donor in good health (CMV status not recorded). Some clones in this sample may be carry-over from other donors' samples.

This clonotype was counted only a few times. The chain links TRBV7-8 to TRBJ1-4; a possible D gene is TRBD1 (6 bases). CDR1 and CDR2 from the germline V gene are SGHVS and FQNEAQ. Trimming took off 4 bases at V and 7 bases at J, with 16 bases between the two ends. This CDR3 is 15 amino acids long. The CDR3 sequence: CASSSTSGAPEKLFF. In DNA form, the CDR3 reads TGTGCCAGCAGCTCCACCTCAGGGGCTCCTGAAAAACTGTTTTTT.

The sample holds many counts of this clonotype. The junction and the germline gene differ at one end; a read error may be behind it. The gene calls are TRBV7-7 and TRBJ2-1; 14 bases are shared with TRBD2. The CDR3 extends over 15 amino acids. Germline V CDR1 and CDR2: SSHAT, FNYEAQ (reference sequence). The CDR3 sequence: CASSRGTSGGGEQFF. The CDR3 DNA is TGTGCTAGCAGCAGAGGGACTAGCGGGGGTGGTGAGCAGTTCTTC.

The V and J genes are TRBV6-2 or TRBV6-3 and TRBJ2-2, with D possibly being TRBD2 (6 bases). Between the trimmed V and J ends, which lost 4 bases and 4 bases, there was a span of 19 bases. Per germline, CDR1 MNHEY and CDR2 SVGEGT. The length of the CDR3 is 17 residues. The CDR3 here is CASSSGTQAGGTGELFF. CDR3 nucleotide sequence: TGTGCCAGCAGTTCCGGGACTCAGGCTGGGGGCACCGGGGAGCTGTTTTTT.

This clonotype has ten or more counts. The J gene is TRBJ1-1, the V gene TRBV12-3 or TRBV12-4; TRBD1 is a possible D gene (6 bases). The CDR3 sequence is 14 residues long. The ends were cut back, 7 bases at V and 0 bases at J, with 12 bases in the middle. The CDR3 loop reads CASTRQALNTEAFF. The CDR3 DNA is TGTGCCAGCACCCGACAGGCGCTGAACACTGAAGCTTTCTTT.

Many counts were recorded for this clonotype. The chain carries TRBV28 and TRBJ1-2; 9 positions agree with TRBD1. The CDR3 extends over 18 amino acids. Unmatched junction bases numbered 12, after V lost 2 bases and J lost 2 bases. Germline CDR1 MDHEN, CDR2 SYDVKM. CDR3 sequence reads: CASSLISGQGSINYGYTF. CDR3 DNA sequence: TGTGCCAGCAGTTTAATTTCGGGACAGGGCTCTATCAACTATGGCTACACCTTC.

This clonotype has at least ten counts. This rearrangement joins TRBV7-2 to TRBJ2-1, with D possibly TRBD2 on 5 matching bases. Germline lookup yields CDR1 SGHTA and CDR2 FQGNSA. V lost 1 base, J lost 9 bases, and 13 bases lay in between. This CDR3 spans 14 amino acids. In DNA form, the CDR3 reads TGTGCCAGCAGCTTAGAAGGACTGCTGGGTGAGCAGTTCTTC. The encoded protein is CASSLEGLLGEQFF.

The chain is built from TRBV5-6 and TRBJ2-6; TRBD1 agrees at 9 bases. The V and J ends lost 3 bases and 4 bases, in that order; junction bases with no gene match: 14. The CDR3 has 19 residues. CDR1 and CDR2 (germline): SGHDT, YYEEEE. The CDR3 spells CASSSYRLGTGIGANVLTF. CDR3 DNA sequence: TGTGCCAGCAGCTCCTATCGATTAGGGACAGGGATAGGGGCCAACGTCCTGACTTTC. Full variable domain (outside the CDR3, taken from reference TRBV5-6 and TRBJ2-6): DAGVTQSPTHLIKTRGQQVTLRCSPKSGHDTVSWYQQALGQGPQFIFQYYEEEERQRGNFPDRFSGHQFPNYSSELNVNALLLGDSALYLCASSSYRLGTGIGANVLTFGAGSRLTVL.

This clonotype was picked up many times. The chain carries TRBV28 and TRBJ2-1; TRBD2 might be the D (6 bases). The CDR3 is made up of 14 amino acids. V lost 5 bases to trimming and J lost 1 base, with 9 bases between them. Germline V gene sequence: CDR1 MDHEN, CDR2 SYDVKM. The DNA for the CDR3 is TGTGCCAGCAGTGTAGCGGCGTCCTACAATGAGCAGTTCTTC. Its protein product is CASSVAASYNEQFF.

V gene TRBV4-3 combines with J gene TRBJ1-6; D might be TRBD1 (5 bases). The length of the CDR3 is 14 residues. Trimming pared 4 bases from V and 13 bases from J, leaving 17 bases between. Germline V gene data show CDR1 as LGHNA and CDR2 as YSLEER. The chain's CDR3 is CASSPGTESSPLHF. CDR3 sequence (DNA): TGCGCCAGCAGCCCCGGGACCGAGTCTTCGCCCCTCCACTTT.

Many counts were recorded for this clonotype. The rearrangement uses TRBV7-2 and TRBJ1-2; 8 bases align to TRBD1. V trimming: 1 base; J trimming: 4 bases; junction bases outside the gene matches: 2. The CDR3 totals 14 residues. The germline CDR1 and CDR2 sequences are SGHTA and FQGNSA. Here the CDR3 DNA reads TGTGCCAGCAGCTTAGATACAGGGGGCTATGGCTACACCTTC. Translation: CASSLDTGGYGYTF.

Only a few counts were recorded for this clonotype. The chain employs TRBV28 and TRBJ2-7; D is perhaps TRBD2 (6 bases). CDR3 length: 13 residues. Germline V gene data show CDR1 as MDHEN and CDR2 as SYDVKM. Trimming left V 7 bases short and J 10 bases short, with 20 bases between. In DNA, the CDR3 is TGTGCCAGCATCGGATTAGCGGAGTCCAAACAGTACTTC. This codes for CASIGLAESKQYF.

The chain has TRBV6-4 and TRBJ2-3; 7 bases align to TRBD2. In germline, CDR1 is MRHNA, CDR2 SNTAGT. The CDR3 is made up of 16 amino acids. V gave up 3 bases and J gave up 3 bases; unmatched junction bases: 9. The chain's CDR3 is CASSESGTKGTDTQYF. The CDR3 nucleotides read TGTGCCAGCAGTGAGTCCGGGACTAAGGGGACAGATACGCAGTATTTT.

This clonotype has at least ten counts. The CDR3 reads CASSTLAAAGGTQYF. DNA for the CDR3: TGTGCCAGCAGCACACTAGCGGCTGCCGGGGGGACCCAGTACTTC. The gene calls are TRBV28 and TRBJ2-5; TRBD2 aligns across 8 bases. The CDR3 consists of 15 residues. Germline V gives CDR1 MDHEN, CDR2 SYDVKM. Unmatched junction bases numbered 13, after V lost 6 bases and J lost 7 bases.

This clonotype was detected ten times or more. The chain uses TRBV7-9 and TRBJ1-2; 10 nucleotides align to TRBD1. The CDR3 contains 15 residues. With 0 bases clipped from V and 2 bases from J, the junction kept 0 bases outside the gene matches. Germline loops: CDR1 SEHNR, CDR2 FQNEAQ (reference sequence). The CDR3 bases are TGTGCCAGCAGCTTAGCGGGACAGGGGAACTATGGCTACACCTTC. Translation gives CASSLAGQGNYGYTF.

This clonotype was counted ten times or more. V is TRBV6-2 or TRBV6-3 and J is TRBJ1-1; D gene unclear. Trimming shortened V by 2 bases and J by 3 bases, and 4 bases separated the two germline ends. CDR1 is MNHEY and CDR2 is SVGEGT in the germline V gene. The CDR3 spans 12 residues. The CDR3 nucleotides read TGTGCCAGCAGTTACGAGGACACTGAAGCTTTCTTT. Its protein product is CASSYEDTEAFF.

This clonotype was counted ten times or more. The chain combines TRBV20-1 with TRBJ2-1; D remains ambiguous. V lost 0 bases to trimming and J lost 0 bases, with 6 bases between them. The CDR3 is 14 residues long. Looked up from germline, CDR1 is DFQATT and CDR2 is SNEGSKA (reference sequence). Written as DNA, the CDR3 is TGCAGTGCTAGAGATGAGAGCTCCTACAATGAGCAGTTCTTC. Encoded protein: CSARDESSYNEQFF.

This clonotype has a count of ten or more. This chain uses TRBV7-2 with TRBJ2-5; 10 nucleotides agree with TRBD2. The CDR3 is 19 amino acids. After removal of 3 bases from V and 5 bases from J, the junction contained 18 bases not matched to a gene. Germline loops: CDR1 SGHTA, CDR2 FQGNSA. The CDR3 protein is CASSFLVGMSGRVGETQYF. Written as DNA, the CDR3 is TGTGCCAGCAGCTTTTTAGTGGGAATGAGCGGGAGGGTTGGGGAGACCCAGTACTTC.

This clonotype was counted at least ten times. The chain links TRBV7-2 to TRBJ2-7; D is possibly TRBD1 (6 bases). The germline V and J ends were trimmed by 4 bases and 3 bases, with 16 bases remaining between them. Germline CDR1 reads SGHTA; CDR2 reads FQGNSA. The CDR3 has 15 amino acids. CDR3 bases: TGTGCCAGCAGCTCCTTACCGGGACAAGGCTACGAGCAGTACTTC. This gives the protein CASSSLPGQGYEQYF.

This clonotype has ten or more counts. This chain connects TRBV2 to TRBJ2-7; no definite D call. CDR1 and CDR2 (germline): SNHLY, FYNNEI. The ends were cut back, 5 bases at V and 3 bases at J, with 11 bases in the middle. This CDR3 spans 13 amino acids. CDR3 loop: CASSPQLGYEQYF. CDR3 nucleotides: TGTGCCAGCAGTCCGCAACTGGGCTACGAGCAGTACTTC.

The sample holds a few counts of this clonotype. V gene TRBV12-3 or TRBV12-4 combines with J gene TRBJ1-2; no clear D gene. The CDR3 contains 14 residues. Deletions cut 3 bases from V and 7 bases from J, with 15 bases between. The CDR3 reads CASSFSKDLRGYTF. In DNA form, the CDR3 reads TGTGCCAGCAGTTTTTCCAAAGATCTCCGTGGCTACACCTTC.

The CDR3 bases are TGTGCCAGCAGCATCCTTAACAGGGCTGGCGAGCAGTACTTC. It is translated as CASSILNRAGEQYF. This sequence joins TRBV11-2 and TRBJ2-7; maybe TRBD1 (6 bases). CDR3 length: 14 residues. V lost 5 bases, J lost 6 bases, and 17 bases lay in between. Germline CDR1 reads SGHAT; CDR2 reads FQNNGV.

This clonotype appeared a few times. The V call is TRBV12-3 or TRBV12-4, the J call TRBJ1-2, with D possibly TRBD1 on 6 matching bases. The V and J ends lost 5 bases and 8 bases respectively, with 9 bases between them. This CDR3 is built from 11 residues. The chain's CDR3 is CASSTGIGYTF. The CDR3 DNA follows: TGTGCCAGCAGTACAGGGATCGGCTACACCTTC.

This clonotype was seen only a few times. The J gene is TRBJ2-5, the V gene TRBV28; the D gene is possibly TRBD1 (5 bases). Trimming stripped 3 bases from V and 6 bases from J, with 11 bases between. The CDR3 consists of 13 residues. Germline V CDR1 and CDR2: MDHEN, SYDVKM. The CDR3 reads CASSFQGRKTQYF. CDR3 coding DNA: TGTGCCAGCAGTTTCCAGGGTAGAAAGACCCAGTACTTC.

This clonotype was seen a handful of times. This chain uses TRBV6-1 with TRBJ2-7; 9 bases match TRBD1. The CDR3 is 12 residues long. Germline V gives CDR1 MNHNS, CDR2 SASEGT. The ends lost 7 bases at V and 5 bases at J; junction bases unmatched: 3. The CDR3 nucleotides read TGTGCCAGCAAGGACAGGGGCGACGAGCAGTACTTC. Translated: CASKDRGDEQYF.

This clonotype has a count of ten or more. The V call is TRBV7-9, the J call TRBJ2-4, with D uncertain. In germline, CDR1 is SEHNR, CDR2 FQNEAQ (reference sequence). V gave up 4 bases and J gave up 7 bases, with 11 bases separating them. The CDR3 covers 13 residues. The CDR3 nucleotides are TGTGCCAGCAGCTCCCAGGATGGGAACATTCAGTACTTC. The encoded protein is CASSSQDGNIQYF.

The chain combines TRBV12-3 or TRBV12-4 with TRBJ1-5; D possibly corresponds to TRBD1 (5 bases). The CDR3 totals 14 residues. V was pared by 2 bases and J by 7 bases, with 12 bases between. The CDR3 reads CASSLTGAEQPQHF. CDR3 in DNA: TGTGCCAGCAGTTTAACAGGCGCCGAGCAGCCCCAGCATTTT.

The chain joins TRBV14 to TRBJ1-1, with D possibly being TRBD1 (5 bases). From germline, CDR1 is SGHDN and CDR2 FVKESK. The CDR3 is made up of 13 amino acids. V was cut by 3 bases and J by 4 bases, with 9 bases left in between. The CDR3 coding sequence is TGTGCCAGCAGCCAGGGGGTTGGCACTGAAGCTTTCTTT. As protein: CASSQGVGTEAFF.

The table lists this clonotype with many counts. This chain links TRBV28 with TRBJ1-6; possibly TRBD1 for D (6 bases). The CDR3 contains 18 residues. The V gene lost 7 bases and the J gene lost 0 bases, with 19 bases spanning the gap. Looked up from germline, CDR1 is MDHEN and CDR2 is SYDVKM. CDR3 sequence (DNA): TGTGCCAGCACCCTGCCTCGGGACAAGAGCTCCTATAATTCACCCCTCCACTTT. This gives the protein CASTLPRDKSSYNSPLHF.

There are many counts of this clonotype. This rearrangement joins TRBV28 to TRBJ1-6, with a weak D call TRBD1 (6 bases). The CDR3 runs to 15 residues. CDR1 is MDHEN and CDR2 is SYDVKM in the germline V gene. Trimming took off 2 bases at V and 7 bases at J, with 12 bases between the two ends. CDR3 nucleotide sequence: TGTGCCAGCAGTTTAGGCAGGGGCGCCAATTCACCCCTCCACTTT. This sequence encodes CASSLGRGANSPLHF.